Below, 5 T cell receptor beta chains from the same sample are listed, as sequenced in a study of CD8+ T cells in alopecia areata. Isolated RNA was reverse transcribed into cDNA used as the sequencing template. Sequencing was performed with immunoSEQ multiplex PCR; in TCRdb, only in-frame clones are kept and a portion is missing. This sample has over 150,000 clones, with around 60% found just once. Sample treatment: oral pan-JAK inhibitor, 5-10 mg twice daily. The material sequenced was CD4+ T cells sorted from blood, taken at week 24, from a patient treated with tofacitinib. These receptors were collected from a human donor with alopecia areata.

This clone was picked up one time. The chain is built from TRBV7-2 and TRBJ2-7, with D perhaps matching TRBD1 or TRBD2 (5 bases each). There are 16 residues in the CDR3. V lost 5 bases and J 2 bases, leaving 19 bases between the germline ends. The germline CDR1 and CDR2 sequences are SGHTA and FQGNSA. CDR3 region: CASSPRGPTNPYEQYF. CDR3 DNA sequence: TGTGCCAGCAGCCCCCGGGGACCGACGAACCCCTACGAGCAGTACTTC.

This clone was counted once. CDR3 nucleotide sequence: TGTGCCAGCAGCAAAGTATCGAAGACTAGCGGGGGAAACACCGGGGAGCTGTTTTTT. It encodes CASSKVSKTSGGNTGELFF. The rearrangement uses TRBV7-2 and TRBJ2-2; 12 bases agree with TRBD2. CDR3 length: 19 residues. Losses at the gene ends were 5 bases for V and 2 bases for J; bases not matched to a gene: 12. Germline loops: CDR1 SGHTA, CDR2 FQGNSA.

This rearrangement joins TRBV6-6 to TRBJ2-4; tentatively, D is TRBD1 (5 bases). Per the germline V gene, CDR1 is MNHNY and CDR2 is SVGAGI (reference sequence). The ends were cut back, 7 bases at V and 9 bases at J, with 10 bases in the middle. CDR3 length: 11 amino acids. The CDR3 loop is CASKTQGIQYF. DNA of the CDR3: TGTGCCAGCAAAACCCAGGGCATTCAGTACTTC.

The chain couples TRBV7-2 to TRBJ2-3; D unresolved. Germline lookup yields CDR1 SGHTA and CDR2 FQGNSA. This CDR3 is built from 12 residues. Deletions cut 9 bases from V and 6 bases from J, with 13 bases between. CDR3 amino acids: CARETPRDTQYF. CDR3 coding DNA: TGTGCCAGGGAAACGCCCCGGGATACGCAGTATTTT.

The sample holds many counts of this clone. This chain joins TRBV12-5 and TRBJ2-2; 9 bases map to TRBD1. Losses at the gene ends were 2 bases for V and 8 bases for J; bases not matched to a gene: 6. Looked up from germline, CDR1 is LGHNT and CDR2 is FRNRAP. The CDR3 consists of 15 residues. CDR3 DNA: TGTGCTAGTGGTTTGCGACAGGGGGATTATGGGGAGCTGTTTTTT. It codes for CASGLRQGDYGELFF.